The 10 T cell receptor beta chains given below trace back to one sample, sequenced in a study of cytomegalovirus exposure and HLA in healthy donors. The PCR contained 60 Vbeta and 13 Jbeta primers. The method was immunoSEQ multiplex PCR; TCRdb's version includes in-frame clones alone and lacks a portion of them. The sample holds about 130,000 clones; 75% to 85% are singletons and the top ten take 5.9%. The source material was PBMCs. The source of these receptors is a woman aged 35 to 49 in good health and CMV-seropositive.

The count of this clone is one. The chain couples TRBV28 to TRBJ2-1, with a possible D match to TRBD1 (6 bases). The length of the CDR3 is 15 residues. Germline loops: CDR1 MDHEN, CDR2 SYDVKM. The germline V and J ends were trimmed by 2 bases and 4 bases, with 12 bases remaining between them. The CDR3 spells CASSLPQGGYNEQFF. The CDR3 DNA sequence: TGTGCCAGCAGTTTACCACAGGGTGGTTACAATGAGCAGTTCTTC.

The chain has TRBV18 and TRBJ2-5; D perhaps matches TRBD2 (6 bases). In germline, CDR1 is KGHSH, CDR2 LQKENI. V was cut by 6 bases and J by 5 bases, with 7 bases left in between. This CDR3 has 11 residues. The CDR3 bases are TGTGCCAGCTCGGCGGGGGAGACCCAGTACTTC. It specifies CASSAGETQYF. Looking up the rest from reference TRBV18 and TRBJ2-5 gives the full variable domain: NAGVMQNPRHLVRRRGQEARLRCSPMKGHSHVYWYRQLPEEGLKFMVYLQKENIIDESGMPKERFSAEFPKEGPSILRIQQVVRGDSAAYFCASSAGETQYFGPGTRLLVL.

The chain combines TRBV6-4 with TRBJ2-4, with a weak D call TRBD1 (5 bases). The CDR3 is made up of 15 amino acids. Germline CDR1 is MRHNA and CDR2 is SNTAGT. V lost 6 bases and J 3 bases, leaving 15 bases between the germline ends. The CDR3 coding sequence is TGTGCCAGCAGCGACAGCTCCCTAGGCAAAAACATTCAGTACTTC. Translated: CASSDSSLGKNIQYF.

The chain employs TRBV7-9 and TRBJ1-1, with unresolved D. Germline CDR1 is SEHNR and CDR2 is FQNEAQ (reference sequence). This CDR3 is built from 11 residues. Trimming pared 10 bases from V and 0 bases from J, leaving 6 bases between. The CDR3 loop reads CATQMNTEAFF. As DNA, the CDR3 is TGTGCCACCCAAATGAACACTGAAGCTTTCTTT. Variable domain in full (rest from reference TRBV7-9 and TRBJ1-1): DTGVSQNPRHKITKRGQNVTFRCDPISEHNRLYWYRQTLGQGPEFLTYFQNEAQLEKSRLLSDRFSAERPKGSFSTLEIQRTEQGDSAMYLCATQMNTEAFFGQGTRLTVV.

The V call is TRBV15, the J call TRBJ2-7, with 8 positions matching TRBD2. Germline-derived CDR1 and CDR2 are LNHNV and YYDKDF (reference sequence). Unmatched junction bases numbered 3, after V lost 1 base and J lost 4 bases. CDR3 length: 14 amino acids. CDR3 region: CATSRGASGYEQYF. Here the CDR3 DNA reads TGTGCCACCAGCAGAGGGGCTAGCGGGTACGAGCAGTACTTC.

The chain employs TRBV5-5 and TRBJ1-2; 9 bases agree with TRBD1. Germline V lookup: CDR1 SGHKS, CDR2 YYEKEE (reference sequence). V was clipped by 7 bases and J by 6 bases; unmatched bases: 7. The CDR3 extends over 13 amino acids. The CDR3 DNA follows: TGTGCCAGCCGGGACAGGGTCAAGGATGGCTACACCTTC. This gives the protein CASRDRVKDGYTF.

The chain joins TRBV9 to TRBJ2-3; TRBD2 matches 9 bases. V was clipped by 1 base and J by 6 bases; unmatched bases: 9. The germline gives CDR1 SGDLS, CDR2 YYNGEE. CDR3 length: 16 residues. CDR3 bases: TGTGCCAGCAGCGTATCGGCTAGCGGGGAATGGGATACGCAGTATTTT. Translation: CASSVSASGEWDTQYF.

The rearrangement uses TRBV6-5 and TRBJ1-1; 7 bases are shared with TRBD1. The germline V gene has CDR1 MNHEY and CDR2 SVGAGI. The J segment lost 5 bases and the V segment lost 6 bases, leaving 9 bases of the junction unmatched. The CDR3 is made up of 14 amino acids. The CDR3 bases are TGTGCCAGCAGACCGACAGGGAGAGGAACTGAAGCTTTCTTT. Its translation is CASRPTGRGTEAFF.

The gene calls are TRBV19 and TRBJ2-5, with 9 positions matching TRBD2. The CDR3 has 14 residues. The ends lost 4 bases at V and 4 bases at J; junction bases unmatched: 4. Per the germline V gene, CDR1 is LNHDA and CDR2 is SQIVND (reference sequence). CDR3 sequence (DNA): TGTGCCAGTAGTACAGGGACTAGCAGAGAGACCCAGTACTTC. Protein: CASSTGTSRETQYF. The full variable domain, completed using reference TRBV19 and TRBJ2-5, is DGGITQSPKYLFRKEGQNVTLSCEQNLNHDAMYWYRQDPGQGLRLIYYSQIVNDFQKGDIAEGYSVSREKKESFPLTVTSAQKNPTAFYLCASSTGTSRETQYFGPGTRLLVL.

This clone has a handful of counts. CDR3 nucleotide sequence: TGTGCCAGCAGGGAAGGACAGGGGAACCGAGAGCAGTACTTC. Protein sequence: CASREGQGNREQYF. The chain couples TRBV6-6 to TRBJ2-7; 9 bases are shared with TRBD1. The CDR3 runs 14 residues. Trimming cost V 6 bases and J 7 bases; bases outside gene matches: 10. Germline V gene sequence: CDR1 MNHNY, CDR2 SVGAGI (reference sequence).